This TCR beta chain was recovered during a study of regulatory T cells after allogeneic stem cell transplantation (dated by TCRdb to the late 2010s). Context from the whole study: Patients were divided into groups based on whether acute graft-versus-host disease developed within 100 days of stem cell transplantation. Fluorescence-activated cell sorting was used to isolate CD4+CD25+CD127- regulatory T cells from patient PBMCs. Conventional CD4+ T cells defined as CD4+CD25+/-CD127+ were also sorted and TCR-sequenced for comparison in the study. Between patients who did and did not develop acute graft-versus-host disease, the study compared the regulatory T-cell TCR repertoire following allogeneic stem cell transplantation.

The reads were generated on an Illumina MiSeq. The SMARTer RACE cDNA Amplification kit was used to reverse transcribe the RNA, and the TCR beta CDR3 region was then amplified. RNA from sorted cells was extracted with the RNeasy Mini Kit. Illumina paired-end sequencing was used to sequence the TCR beta amplicons. The authors' pipeline ran thus. MiXCR, VDJtools and the tcR R package were used for TCR repertoire analysis. The inverse Simpson index was used to measure diversity, and clones were grouped as rare, small, medium or expanded based on each clone's proportion of the repertoire. The raw public data were reprocessed by TCRdb itself: fastp quality trimming at Q25, MiXCR clonotype calling, in-frame beta chains only. Identical CDR3 protein sequences are pooled into one entry, listed with their most common genes and DNA. In this record, the V and J calls reflect TCRdb's handling and not the investigators' own analysis. The sample data list some 970 distinct CDR3 sequences, and around 17% of these were observed just once. Around 12% of the sample belongs to the ten largest clones.

On this clonotype: The specificity of this receptor is unknown. Nothing much larger sits one base from this clone, and base qualities are not available.

There are 15 amino acids in the CDR3, from cysteine to phenylalanine inclusive. Only the CDR3 part of the read is kept: 45 bases, read in frame from the first base. CDR1 and CDR2 are read off the germline V gene (reference sequence) as MNHNY and SVGAGI. The germline V end is reduced by 2 bases and the J end by 7 bases; junction bases left unmatched: 8. General study outcomes and caveats: No regulatory T-cell clones were shared by all patients, and sorted cell numbers did not correlate significantly with the inverse Simpson index. Because of the small patient sample size, validation of the findings in a larger cohort was required. Compared with patients who had graft-versus-host disease, patients without the disease had a regulatory T-cell TCR repertoire that was more focused and less diverse. Top 10 regulatory T-cell clones occupied a significantly larger repertoire share in non-GvHD patients, suggesting expansion of presumably allo-specific protective clones. Whether or not patients had graft-versus-host disease, conventional CD4+ T-cell repertoire diversity showed no significant difference.

The time point label, as the study defines it: 30 days after allogeneic hematopoietic stem cell transplantation. At 30 days after allogeneic hematopoietic stem cell transplantation, peripheral blood mononuclear cells were collected from the patients. The sequenced sample was sorted CD4+ T cells from blood (whether regulatory or conventional is not recorded), obtained 30 days after allogeneic stem cell transplant. The sequence is built from TRBV6-6 and TRBJ1-2, with 9 bases aligning to TRBD1. The clonotype comes from a human patient who had an allogeneic stem cell transplant, so the T cells may come from the graft donor. The DNA sequence follows: TGTGCCAGCAGTTACAAGGGACAGGGTATCGGTGGCTACACCTTC. Its protein product is CASSYKGQGIGGYTF.